Listed here are 29 T cell receptor beta chains from one sample, sequenced in a study of blood T cell repertoires in COVID-19 (TCRdb year 2020). Library prep was done by the immunoSEQ multiplex PCR assay. In its TCRdb copy, this immuneACCESS table keeps in-frame sequences only and misses some clones. Where compared with another copy, unresolved V genes explain less than half of these, and the others have no known cause. The sample includes about 350,000 clones, with 89% observed a single time. 3% to 4% of the sample belongs to the ten largest clones. Input material: peripheral blood. The receptors here all came from a woman in her sixties with COVID-19, enrolled during active disease.

This clone was observed once. This chain joins TRBV24-1 and TRBJ2-3, with a possible D match to TRBD1 (6 bases). V lost 6 bases, J lost 2 bases, and 14 bases lay in between. Germline values: CDR1 KGHDR, CDR2 SFDVKD. This CDR3 is 15 amino acids long. The DNA of the CDR3 is TGTGCCACCAGTTCCGGGACACTTTCCACAGATACGCAGTATTTT. Its translation: CATSSGTLSTDTQYF.

The V call is TRBV5-1, the J call TRBJ1-1, with unresolved D. V was trimmed by 0 bases and J by 1 base, leaving 7 bases between them. The CDR3 extends over 14 amino acids. Germline-derived CDR1 and CDR2 are SGHRS and YFSETQ. This CDR3 reads CASSLVGENTEAFF. The CDR3 DNA reads TGCGCCAGCAGCTTGGTCGGGGAGAACACTGAAGCTTTCTTT.

This chain links TRBV5-5 with TRBJ1-6; D might be TRBD1 (6 bases). CDR3 length: 13 residues. CDR1 is SGHKS and CDR2 is YYEKEE in the germline V gene (reference sequence). The V end was cut by 9 bases, the J end by 7 bases, with 14 bases between. For the CDR3, the DNA is TGTGCCACCCGGGACACCCAAAATTCACCCCTCCACTTT. This encodes CATRDTQNSPLHF.

V is TRBV9 and J is TRBJ1-2; D is perhaps TRBD1 (5 bases). CDR1 is SGDLS, CDR2 YYNGEE, per germline. Deletions cut 5 bases from V and 6 bases from J, with 20 bases between. This CDR3 is built from 15 residues. As DNA, the CDR3 is TGTGCCAGCAGGGCGACGGGGGGAAGGGAGAATGGCTACACCTTC. It codes for CASRATGGRENGYTF.

This chain links TRBV9 with TRBJ1-3; D might be TRBD1 (6 bases). Germline V gives CDR1 SGDLS, CDR2 YYNGEE. The CDR3 spans 14 residues. With 4 bases removed from V and 2 bases from J, the gap between germline ends came to 10 bases. The CDR3 protein is CASSIRDTGNTIYF. CDR3 bases: TGTGCCAGCAGCATCCGGGACACTGGAAACACCATATATTTT. Using reference TRBV9 and TRBJ1-3 for the parts outside the CDR3, the full variable domain is DSGVTQTPKHLITATGQRVTLRCSPRSGDLSVYWYQQSLDQGLQFLIQYYNGEERAKGNILERFSAQQFPDLHSELNLSSLELGDSALYFCASSIRDTGNTIYFGEGSWLTVV.

The chain joins TRBV4-1 to TRBJ1-3; D is perhaps TRBD1 (5 bases). Germline V gene sequence: CDR1 MGHRA, CDR2 YSYEKL. This CDR3 has 17 amino acids. V was clipped by 1 base and J by 0 bases, with 13 bases between them. The CDR3 region has the DNA TGCGCCAGCAGCCAAGCAGGGCAGAGCCTCTCTGGAAACACCATATATTTT. Translating it yields CASSQAGQSLSGNTIYF.

The V gene is TRBV28, the J gene TRBJ1-5; D is uncertain. CDR1 and CDR2 from the germline V gene are MDHEN and SYDVKM. Trimming took 7 bases from V and 0 from J, leaving 16 bases between them. This CDR3 spans 16 amino acids. The CDR3 DNA reads as TGTGCCAGCACCATGATGGTAAGAGATAGCAATCAGCCCCAGCATTTT. Translation: CASTMMVRDSNQPQHF. The full variable domain, its missing parts supplied by reference TRBV28 and TRBJ1-5, is DVKVTQSSRYLVKRTGEKVFLECVQDMDHENMFWYRQDPGLGLRLIYFSYDVKMKEKGDIPEGYSVSREKKERFSLILESASTNQTSMYLCASTMMVRDSNQPQHFGDGTRLSIL.

The V and J genes are TRBV11-2 and TRBJ1-2; D is unclear. CDR1 and CDR2 (germline): SGHAT, FQNNGV. The CDR3 sequence is 15 residues long. The V end was cut by 2 bases, the J end by 6 bases, with 16 bases between. As DNA, the CDR3 is TGTGCCAGCAGCTTAATCTTTTCTCAAACGGATGGCTACACCTTC. The encoded protein is CASSLIFSQTDGYTF.

This rearrangement joins TRBV27 to TRBJ1-4, with 10 bases lining up with TRBD1. This CDR3 is built from 17 residues. The V and J ends lost 5 bases and 0 bases, in that order; junction bases with no gene match: 6. In germline, CDR1 is MNHEY, CDR2 SMNVEV (reference sequence). For the CDR3, the DNA is TGTGCCAGCAGTCCCCTAGACAGGGGGCCAACTAATGAAAAACTGTTTTTT. Residues: CASSPLDRGPTNEKLFF.

V gene TRBV28 combines with J gene TRBJ1-4, with D maybe TRBD1 (5 bases). Trimming pared 3 bases from V and 8 bases from J, leaving 7 bases between. The CDR3 covers 12 residues. Germline V gene data show CDR1 as MDHEN and CDR2 as SYDVKM. This CDR3 is CASSFGGEKLFF. In DNA, the CDR3 is TGTGCCAGCAGTTTTGGGGGGGAAAAACTGTTTTTT.

The rearrangement joins TRBV5-1 to TRBJ2-1; 11 bases agree with TRBD1. Trimming took 4 bases from V and 2 from J; bases not matched to a gene: 5. This CDR3 contains 16 residues. Germline CDR1 and CDR2: SGHRS and YFSETQ. The CDR3 bases are TGCGCCAGCAGCCCCGGGACAGGGGGGACCTACAATGAGCAGTTCTTC. This translates into CASSPGTGGTYNEQFF. The full variable domain, its missing parts supplied by reference TRBV5-1 and TRBJ2-1, is KAGVTQTPRYLIKTRGQQVTLSCSPISGHRSVSWYQQTPGQGLQFLFEYFSETQRNKGNFPGRFSGRQFSNSRSEMNVSTLELGDSALYLCASSPGTGGTYNEQFFGPGTRLTVL.

The chain links TRBV7-9 to TRBJ1-1, with D possibly TRBD1 on 5 matching bases. CDR1 and CDR2 (germline): SEHNR, FQNEAQ (reference sequence). The CDR3 spans 12 residues. Trimming left V 4 bases short and J 10 bases short, with 13 bases between. DNA of the CDR3: TGTGCCAGCAGCTCCAGGGATACCGGAGCTTTCTTT. Translation: CASSSRDTGAFF.

V usage is TRBV19 and J usage is TRBJ1-5; possible D gene TRBD1, 5 bases. This CDR3 is 14 amino acids long. The V end was cut by 5 bases, the J end by 5 bases, with 13 bases between. From germline, CDR1 is LNHDA and CDR2 SQIVND (reference sequence). The CDR3 sequence is CASSVPQEYQPQHF. The CDR3, as DNA: TGTGCCAGTAGTGTCCCACAGGAGTATCAGCCCCAGCATTTT. The full variable domain, with the rest looked up from reference TRBV19 and TRBJ1-5, is DGGITQSPKYLFRKEGQNVTLSCEQNLNHDAMYWYRQDPGQGLRLIYYSQIVNDFQKGDIAEGYSVSREKKESFPLTVTSAQKNPTAFYLCASSVPQEYQPQHFGDGTRLSIL.

The chain employs TRBV7-2 and TRBJ1-1; weak D call: TRBD1 (5 bases). CDR1 is SGHTA, CDR2 FQGNSA, per germline. This CDR3 comprises 13 residues. V shed 3 bases and J shed 3 bases, with 8 bases lying between them. CDR3 residues: CASSFSRDTEAFF. The CDR3 DNA reads as TGTGCCAGCAGCTTTAGCAGGGACACTGAAGCTTTCTTT.

V usage is TRBV19 and J usage is TRBJ2-7; 7 nucleotides line up with TRBD2. This CDR3 is built from 15 residues. Germline loops: CDR1 LNHDA, CDR2 SQIVND (reference sequence). Unmatched junction bases numbered 8, after V lost 6 bases and J lost 0 bases. The CDR3: CASSSGTTSSYEQYF. Written as DNA, the CDR3 is TGTGCCAGTAGCTCCGGGACTACCAGCTCCTACGAGCAGTACTTC.

The chain recombines TRBV18 with TRBJ1-5; D uncertain. This CDR3 has 13 residues. Trimming removed 2 bases at V and 7 bases at J, with 9 bases between. CDR1 and CDR2 (germline): KGHSH, LQKENI. CDR3 sequence (DNA): TGTGCCAGCTCACCAGAAGGAGGACAGCCCCAGCATTTT. Translating it yields CASSPEGGQPQHF.

The rearrangement links TRBV11-3 to TRBJ1-4; tentative D call: TRBD1 (6 bases). The germline gives CDR1 SGHNT, CDR2 YENEEA. The V gene lost 8 bases and the J gene lost 5 bases, with 9 bases spanning the gap. The CDR3 extends over 12 amino acids. Here the CDR3 DNA reads TGTGCCAGCGGGACAATGAATGAAAAACTGTTTTTT. As protein: CASGTMNEKLFF.

The rearrangement uses TRBV6-5 and TRBJ2-2; D gene unclear. The CDR3 loop spans 13 amino acids. Germline CDR1 and CDR2: MNHEY and SVGAGI. V was clipped by 2 bases and J by 8 bases, with 9 bases between them. The DNA of the CDR3 is TGTGCCAGCAGTTACGAGGAATTGGGGGAGCTGTTTTTT. It specifies CASSYEELGELFF.

The rearrangement joins TRBV6-1 to TRBJ2-2; D call uncertain. Germline CDR1 MNHNS, CDR2 SASEGT. The CDR3 length is 15 residues. The germline V and J ends were trimmed by 0 bases and 8 bases, with 13 bases remaining between them. CDR3 in amino acids: CASSEAWAPFGELFF. The CDR3 nucleotides read TGTGCCAGCAGTGAAGCCTGGGCCCCCTTTGGGGAGCTGTTTTTT.

The chain carries TRBV5-1 and TRBJ2-1; 12 nucleotides line up with TRBD2. This CDR3 has 15 residues. The germline V gene encodes CDR1 SGHRS and CDR2 YFSETQ. The V segment lost 1 base and the J segment 7 bases; nucleotides outside the gene matches: 3. For the CDR3, the DNA is TGCGCCAGCAGCTTGCGTCTAGCGGGGGGGAATGAGCAGTTCTTC. Translation gives CASSLRLAGGNEQFF. Drawing the rest from reference TRBV5-1 and TRBJ2-1, the complete variable domain is KAGVTQTPRYLIKTRGQQVTLSCSPISGHRSVSWYQQTPGQGLQFLFEYFSETQRNKGNFPGRFSGRQFSNSRSEMNVSTLELGDSALYLCASSLRLAGGNEQFFGPGTRLTVL.

V usage is TRBV2 and J usage is TRBJ1-6, with D perhaps TRBD1 (6 bases). V was clipped by 6 bases and J by 5 bases, with 8 bases between them. The germline V gene encodes CDR1 SNHLY and CDR2 FYNNEI. The length of the CDR3 is 13 residues. The CDR3 spells CASSRDNNSPLHF. DNA of the CDR3: TGTGCCAGCAGCCGGGACAATAATTCACCCCTCCACTTT.

The chain employs TRBV29-1 and TRBJ2-5; D not certain. The CDR3 length is 11 residues. V was pared by 3 bases and J by 2 bases, with 4 bases between. The germline gives CDR1 SQVTM, CDR2 ANQGSEA. CDR3 sequence reads: CSVERQETQYF. CDR3 DNA sequence: TGCAGCGTTGAGAGGCAAGAGACCCAGTACTTC.

The chain combines TRBV15 with TRBJ1-1, with D possibly being TRBD1 (5 bases). CDR1 and CDR2 from the germline V gene are LNHNV and YYDKDF (reference sequence). This CDR3 region has 14 residues. V was shortened by 0 bases and J by 6 bases, with 11 bases between the two germline ends. The DNA of the CDR3 is TGTGCCACCAGCAGAGATATTGGACAATCTGAAGCTTTCTTT. Translation gives CATSRDIGQSEAFF.

V and J are TRBV2 and TRBJ2-4; D may be TRBD2 (5 bases). Trimming cost V 4 bases and J 0 bases, with 19 bases left between them. This CDR3 has 18 residues. Germline CDR1 reads SNHLY; CDR2 reads FYNNEI. CDR3 in DNA: TGTGCCAGCAGTGTTACACAAGGACTCGGGCTAGCCAAAAACATTCAGTACTTC. Translating it yields CASSVTQGLGLAKNIQYF.

The chain uses TRBV23-1 and TRBJ2-1, with 14 bases matching TRBD2. TRBV23-1 is labeled an ORF, and its function is uncertain. CDR3 length: 17 residues. Unmatched junction bases numbered 7, after V lost 7 bases and J lost 2 bases. CDR3 loop: CASKTSGGGKTYNEQFF. The CDR3 coding sequence is TGCGCCAGCAAGACTAGCGGGGGGGGGAAGACCTACAATGAGCAGTTCTTC.

The chain links TRBV11-2 to TRBJ2-5; 10 bases align to TRBD2. Germline V gene data show CDR1 as SGHAT and CDR2 as FQNNGV. This CDR3 contains 17 residues. Losses at the gene ends were 0 bases for V and 5 bases for J; bases not matched to a gene: 9. CDR3 residues: CASSLEASGGRGETQYF. The CDR3 DNA follows: TGTGCCAGCAGCTTAGAGGCTAGCGGGGGCCGCGGGGAGACCCAGTACTTC.

V and J are TRBV3-1 (or the pseudogene TRBV3-2) and TRBJ1-1, with 11 bases lining up with TRBD1. This CDR3 is 14 amino acids long. The ends lost 1 base at V and 9 bases at J; junction bases unmatched: 4. Germline V gives CDR1 LGHDT, CDR2 YNNKEL (reference sequence). DNA for the CDR3: TGTGCCAGCAGCCAAGGAGGGACAGGGGGAAAAGCTTTCTTT. Protein sequence: CASSQGGTGGKAFF.

This clone came up many times. The chain links TRBV4-1 to TRBJ2-2; TRBD2 aligns across 8 bases. The germline CDR1 and CDR2 sequences are MGHRA and YSYEKL. V was pared by 1 base and J by 1 base, with 11 bases of the junction left unmatched. This CDR3 spans 19 amino acids. CDR3 in amino acids: CASSQVGLAGPKNTGELFF. The CDR3 DNA reads as TGCGCCAGCAGCCAAGTTGGGCTAGCGGGCCCGAAGAACACCGGGGAGCTGTTTTTT.

This rearrangement joins TRBV5-1 to TRBJ1-2; a possible D gene is TRBD1 (6 bases). This CDR3 is built from 13 residues. CDR1 and CDR2 from the germline V gene are SGHRS and YFSETQ. V gave up 0 bases and J gave up 3 bases, with 6 bases separating them. CDR3 region: CASSLGQDYGYTF. The CDR3 DNA reads TGCGCCAGCAGCTTGGGACAGGACTATGGCTACACCTTC. The whole variable domain, remainder taken from reference TRBV5-1 and TRBJ1-2, is KAGVTQTPRYLIKTRGQQVTLSCSPISGHRSVSWYQQTPGQGLQFLFEYFSETQRNKGNFPGRFSGRQFSNSRSEMNVSTLELGDSALYLCASSLGQDYGYTFGSGTRLTVV.